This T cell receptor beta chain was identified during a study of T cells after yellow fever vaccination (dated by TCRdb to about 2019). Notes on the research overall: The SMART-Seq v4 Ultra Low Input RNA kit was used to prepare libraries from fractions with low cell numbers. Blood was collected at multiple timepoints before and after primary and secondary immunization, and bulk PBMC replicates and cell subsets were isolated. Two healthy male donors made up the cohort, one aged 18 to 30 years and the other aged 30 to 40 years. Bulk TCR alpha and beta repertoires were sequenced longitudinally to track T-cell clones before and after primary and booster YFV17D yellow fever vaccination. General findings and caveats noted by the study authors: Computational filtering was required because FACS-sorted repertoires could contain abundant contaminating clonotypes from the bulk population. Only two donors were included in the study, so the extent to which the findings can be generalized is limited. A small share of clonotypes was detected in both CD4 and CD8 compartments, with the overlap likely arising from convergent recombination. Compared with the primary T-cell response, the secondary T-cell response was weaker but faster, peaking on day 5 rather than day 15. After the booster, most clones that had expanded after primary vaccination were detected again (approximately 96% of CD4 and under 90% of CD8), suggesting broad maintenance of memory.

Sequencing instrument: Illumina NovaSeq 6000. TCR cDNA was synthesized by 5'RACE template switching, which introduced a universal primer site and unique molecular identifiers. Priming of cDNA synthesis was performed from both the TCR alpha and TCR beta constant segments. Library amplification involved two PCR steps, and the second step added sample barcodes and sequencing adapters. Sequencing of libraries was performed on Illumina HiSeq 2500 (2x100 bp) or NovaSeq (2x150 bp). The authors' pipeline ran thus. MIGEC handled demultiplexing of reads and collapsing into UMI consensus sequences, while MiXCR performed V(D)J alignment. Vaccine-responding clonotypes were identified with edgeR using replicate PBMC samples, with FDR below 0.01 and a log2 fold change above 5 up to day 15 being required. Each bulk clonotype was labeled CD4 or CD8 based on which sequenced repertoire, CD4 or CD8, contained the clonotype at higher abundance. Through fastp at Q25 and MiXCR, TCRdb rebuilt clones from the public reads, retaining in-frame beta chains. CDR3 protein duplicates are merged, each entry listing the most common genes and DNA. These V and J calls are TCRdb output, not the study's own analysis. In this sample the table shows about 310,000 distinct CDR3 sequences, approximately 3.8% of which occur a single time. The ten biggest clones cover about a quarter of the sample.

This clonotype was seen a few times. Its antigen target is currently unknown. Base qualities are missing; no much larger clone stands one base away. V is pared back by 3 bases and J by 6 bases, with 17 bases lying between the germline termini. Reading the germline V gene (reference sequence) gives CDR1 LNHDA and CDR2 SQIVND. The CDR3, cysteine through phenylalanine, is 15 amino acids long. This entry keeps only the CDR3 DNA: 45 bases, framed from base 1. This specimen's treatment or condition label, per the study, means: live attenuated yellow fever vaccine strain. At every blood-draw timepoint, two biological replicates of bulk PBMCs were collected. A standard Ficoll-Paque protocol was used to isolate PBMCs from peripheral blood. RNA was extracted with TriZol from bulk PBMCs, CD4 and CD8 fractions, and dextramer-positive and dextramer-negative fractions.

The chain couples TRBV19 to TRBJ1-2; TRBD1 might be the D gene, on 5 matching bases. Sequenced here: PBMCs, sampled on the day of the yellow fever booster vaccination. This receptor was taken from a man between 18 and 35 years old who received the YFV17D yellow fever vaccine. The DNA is TGTGCCAGTAGTATCATCCGGGGCGACCTAGATGGCTACACCTTC. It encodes CASSIIRGDLDGYTF.